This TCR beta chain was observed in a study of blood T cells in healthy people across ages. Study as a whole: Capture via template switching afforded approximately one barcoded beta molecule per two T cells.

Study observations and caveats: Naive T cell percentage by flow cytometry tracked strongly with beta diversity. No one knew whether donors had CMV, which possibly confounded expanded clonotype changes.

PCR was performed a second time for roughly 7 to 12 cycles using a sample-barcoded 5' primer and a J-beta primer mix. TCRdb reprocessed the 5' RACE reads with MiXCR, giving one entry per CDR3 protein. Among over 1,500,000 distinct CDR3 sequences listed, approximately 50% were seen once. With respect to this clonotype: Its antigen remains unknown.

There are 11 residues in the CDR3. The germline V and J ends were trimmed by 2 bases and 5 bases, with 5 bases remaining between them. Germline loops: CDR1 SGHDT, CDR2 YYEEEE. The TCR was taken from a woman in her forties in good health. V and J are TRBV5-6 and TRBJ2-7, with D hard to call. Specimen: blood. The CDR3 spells CASSFVDEQYF. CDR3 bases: TGTGCCAGCAGCTTTGTGGACGAGCAGTACTTC.